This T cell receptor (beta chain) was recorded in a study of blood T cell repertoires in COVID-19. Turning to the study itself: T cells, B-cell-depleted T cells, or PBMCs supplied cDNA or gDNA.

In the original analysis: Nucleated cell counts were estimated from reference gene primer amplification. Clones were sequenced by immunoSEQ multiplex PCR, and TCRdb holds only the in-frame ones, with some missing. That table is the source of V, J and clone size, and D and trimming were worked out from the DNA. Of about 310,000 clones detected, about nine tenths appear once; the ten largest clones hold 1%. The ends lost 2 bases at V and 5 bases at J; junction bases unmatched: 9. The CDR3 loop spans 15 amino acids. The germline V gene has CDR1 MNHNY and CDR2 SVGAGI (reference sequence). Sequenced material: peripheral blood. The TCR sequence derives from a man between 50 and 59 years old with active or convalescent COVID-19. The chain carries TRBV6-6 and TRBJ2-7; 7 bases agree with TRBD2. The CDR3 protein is CASSYGLDQSNEQYF. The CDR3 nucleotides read TGTGCCAGCAGTTACGGACTAGACCAATCCAACGAGCAGTACTTC.